This T cell receptor beta chain was observed in a study of OX40 agonist ivuxolimab in advanced cancers. Whole-study results and caveats: Compared with CD4+, CD8+ T cells on average had more expanded clones. In the 0.1 to 3.0 mg/kg range, CD4+ and CD8+ blood T cells had expanded clonally by week 6.

V was clipped by 4 bases and J by 7 bases; unmatched bases: 8. CDR1 is SNHLY and CDR2 is FYNNEI in the germline V gene. The length of the CDR3 is 15 residues. Points on this clone: Its antigen is not known.

The data were produced by immunoSEQ multiplex PCR, yet TCRdb's version contains in-frame clones alone and is incomplete. Of 55,000 to 85,000 clones in the sample, 80% are singletons; the top ten hold approximately 1.2%. This receptor was obtained from an adult with an advanced solid tumor such as melanoma, head and neck, liver or kidney cancer. The chain combines TRBV2 with TRBJ1-4; 8 bases line up with TRBD1. The source material was CD4+ or CD8+ T cells sorted from blood, sampled in a trial of the OX40 agonist ivuxolimab. CDR3 amino acids: CASSGQGSIIEKLFF. CDR3 sequence (DNA): TGTGCCAGCAGTGGACAGGGGTCGATAATTGAAAAACTGTTTTTT. Full variable domain (rest looked up from reference TRBV2 and TRBJ1-4): EPEVTQTPSHQVTQMGQEVILRCVPISNHLYFYWYRQILGQKVEFLVSFYNNEISEKSEIFDDQFSVERPDGSNFTLKIRSTKLEDSAMYFCASSGQGSIIEKLFFGSGTQLSVL.